The rows below give T cell receptor beta chains drawn from one sample of a study of glioma-infiltrating T cells after dendritic cell vaccination. The method was immunoSEQ multiplex PCR; TCRdb's version includes in-frame clones alone and lacks a portion of them. The sample carries approximately 82,000 clones, about 90% recorded once. The source was blood, collected before dendritic cell vaccination. These receptors originate from a human donor with glioblastoma. CDR3s include the opening cysteine and the closing phenylalanine or tryptophan. The order of the fields is V gene, D gene, J gene, clone size, CDR3 protein, CDR3 DNA. A D gene is named only where the DNA matches it firmly. Expanded clones get a size class; other rows say once, few or many, or leave the size out.

TRBV18	.	TRBJ1-2	.	CASSPFRGVSYLMHGYTF	TGTGCCAGCTCACCATTCCGGGGGGTTTCGTACCTCATGCATGGCTACACCTTC
TRBV7-2	.	TRBJ1-2	.	CASSLGTIIRGGGYTF	TGTGCCAGCAGCTTAGGAACGATCATTAGGGGAGGTGGCTACACCTTC
TRBV27	.	TRBJ2-5	once	CASSTHFGARETQYF	TGTGCCAGCAGTACACACTTTGGGGCTCGGGAGACCCAGTACTTC
TRBV30	TRBD1	TRBJ2-7	few	CAWSGGQGYEQYF	TGTGCCTGGAGCGGCGGACAGGGCTACGAGCAGTACTTC
TRBV5-1	.	TRBJ2-1	.	CASNPGNADEQFF	TGCGCCAGCAATCCGGGGAACGCGGATGAGCAGTTCTTC
TRBV19	TRBD1	TRBJ1-5	.	CASSTTGGQQPQHF	TGTGCCAGTAGCACAACAGGGGGCCAACAGCCCCAGCATTTT
TRBV5-1	.	TRBJ2-3	.	CASSLTGRADTQYF	TGCGCCAGCAGCTTGACGGGGAGAGCAGATACGCAGTATTTT
TRBV11-3	.	TRBJ1-1	.	CASSFQANTEAFF	TGTGCCAGCAGCTTTCAGGCGAACACTGAAGCTTTCTTT
TRBV29-1	TRBD2	TRBJ2-1	once	CSVVEAGVAYNEQFF	TGCAGCGTTGTTGAGGCGGGAGTTGCCTACAATGAGCAGTTCTTC
TRBV6-1	TRBD2	TRBJ2-3	.	CASSGMTSGTSTDTQYF	TGTGCCAGCAGTGGGATGACTAGCGGTACTAGCACAGATACGCAGTATTTT
TRBV7-2	.	TRBJ1-1	.	CASSLVVAAAYTEAFF	TGTGCCAGCAGCTTAGTGGTAGCGGCAGCCTACACTGAAGCTTTCTTT
TRBV11-2	TRBD1	TRBJ2-7	.	CASIPSGQKDYEQYF	TGTGCCAGCATTCCGTCGGGACAGAAAGACTACGAGCAGTACTTC
TRBV4-1	TRBD1	TRBJ1-2	.	CASSLEGGSGQGKTF	TGCGCCAGCAGCCTAGAGGGGGGTAGCGGACAGGGGAAAACCTTC
TRBV19	TRBD1	TRBJ1-2	once	CASSIGSGREGQEKNPSYGYTF	TGTGCCAGTAGTATAGGTAGTGGGAGGGAGGGACAGGAAAAGAACCCAAGCTATGGCTACACCTTC
TRBV11-3	TRBD1	TRBJ2-5	.	CASSLVLLAPGQGVQETQYF	TGTGCCAGCAGCTTAGTCCTACTAGCGCCGGGACAGGGTGTCCAAGAGACCCAGTACTTC